This T cell receptor (beta chain) was captured in a study of regulatory T cells in long-lasting Graves disease. CDR3-region Arm-PCR and iRepertoire HTBI primers produced the TCR beta libraries. In TCRdb, the multiplex PCR reads were re-called with MiXCR into one record per CDR3 protein. The sample has 500,000 to 800,000 distinct CDR3 sequences; 30% are singletons. Noted time point: persistent/refractory GD, antithyroid drugs over 5 years with positive TRAb. PBMCs provided the RNA from which the TCR library was made. The source of this sequence is a female donor with Graves disease. The sample here was peripheral blood mononuclear cells (PBMCs), taken when the disease was refractory, from a patient treated with antithyroid drugs.

The CDR3 region has the DNA TGTGCCAGCAATAAGGATTACTGTGGCTACACCTTC. Its translation is CASNKDYCGYTF. The rearrangement uses TRBV28 and TRBJ1-2; no firm D call. Germline V gene data show CDR1 as MDHEN and CDR2 as SYDVKM. The CDR3 covers 12 residues. Between the trimmed V and J ends, which lost 7 bases and 7 bases, there was a span of 13 bases.